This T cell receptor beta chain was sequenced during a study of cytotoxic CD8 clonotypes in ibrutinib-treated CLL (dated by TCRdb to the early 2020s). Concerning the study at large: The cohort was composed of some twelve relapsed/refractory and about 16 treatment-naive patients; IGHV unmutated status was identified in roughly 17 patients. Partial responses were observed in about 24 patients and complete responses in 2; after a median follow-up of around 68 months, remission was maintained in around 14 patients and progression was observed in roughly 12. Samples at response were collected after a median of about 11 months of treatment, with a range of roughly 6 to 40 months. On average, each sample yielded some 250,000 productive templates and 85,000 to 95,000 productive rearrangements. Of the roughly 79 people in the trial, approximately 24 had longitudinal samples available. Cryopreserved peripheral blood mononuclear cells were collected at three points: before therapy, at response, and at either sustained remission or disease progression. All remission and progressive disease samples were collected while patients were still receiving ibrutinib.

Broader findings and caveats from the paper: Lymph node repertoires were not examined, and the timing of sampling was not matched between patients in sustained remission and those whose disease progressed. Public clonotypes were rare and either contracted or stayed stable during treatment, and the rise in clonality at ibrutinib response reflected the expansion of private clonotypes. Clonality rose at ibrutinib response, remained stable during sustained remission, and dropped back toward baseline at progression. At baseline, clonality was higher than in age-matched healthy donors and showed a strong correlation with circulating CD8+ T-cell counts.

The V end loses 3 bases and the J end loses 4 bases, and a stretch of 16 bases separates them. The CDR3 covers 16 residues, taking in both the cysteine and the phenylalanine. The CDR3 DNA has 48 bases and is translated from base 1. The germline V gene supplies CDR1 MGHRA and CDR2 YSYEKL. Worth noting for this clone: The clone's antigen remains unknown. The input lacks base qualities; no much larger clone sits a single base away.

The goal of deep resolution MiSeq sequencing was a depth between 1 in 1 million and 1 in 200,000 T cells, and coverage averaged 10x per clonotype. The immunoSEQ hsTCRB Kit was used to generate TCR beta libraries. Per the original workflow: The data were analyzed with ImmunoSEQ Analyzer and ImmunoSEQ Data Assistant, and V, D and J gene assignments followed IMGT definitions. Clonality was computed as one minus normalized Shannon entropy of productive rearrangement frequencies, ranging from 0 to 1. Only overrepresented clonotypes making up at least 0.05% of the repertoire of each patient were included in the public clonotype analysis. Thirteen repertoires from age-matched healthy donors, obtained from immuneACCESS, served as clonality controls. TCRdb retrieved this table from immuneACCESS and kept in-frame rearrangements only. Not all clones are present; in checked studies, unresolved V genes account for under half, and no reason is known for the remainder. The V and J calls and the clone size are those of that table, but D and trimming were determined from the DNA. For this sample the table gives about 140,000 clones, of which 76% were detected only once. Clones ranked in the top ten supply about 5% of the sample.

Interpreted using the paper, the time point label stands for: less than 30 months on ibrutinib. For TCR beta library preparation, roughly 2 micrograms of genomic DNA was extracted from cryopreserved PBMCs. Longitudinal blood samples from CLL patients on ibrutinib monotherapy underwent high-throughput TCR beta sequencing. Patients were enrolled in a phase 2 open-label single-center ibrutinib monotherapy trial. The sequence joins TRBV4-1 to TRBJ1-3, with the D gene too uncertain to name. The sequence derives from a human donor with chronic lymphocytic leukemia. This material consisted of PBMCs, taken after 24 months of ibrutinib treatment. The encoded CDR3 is CASSHTDHLGGNTIYF. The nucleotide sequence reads TGCGCCAGCAGCCACACCGACCACTTAGGAGGAAACACCATATATTTT.